This T cell receptor (beta chain) comes out of a study of blood T cell repertoires in COVID-19. Looking at the study overall: T cells, B-cell-depleted T cells, or PBMCs provided the cDNA or gDNA that served as material.

This table comes from immunoSEQ multiplex PCR, and its TCRdb copy is limited to in-frame clones, with some not included. The top ten clones hold roughly 3% of a sample with around 300,000 clones, approximately 86% of them seen once. Germline trimming cut 5 bases from V and 2 bases from J; bases unmatched to any gene: 8. Germline lookup yields CDR1 LNHDA and CDR2 SQIVND (reference sequence). This CDR3 has 16 amino acids. Categorization into cohorts depended on clinical history that participants reported. J is TRBJ2-3 and V is TRBV19, with 9 bases that match TRBD1. What was sequenced was PBMCs or T cells enriched from blood (not recorded which). The sequence was collected from a woman younger than 35 who had recovered from COVID-19. The CDR3 DNA reads as TGTGCCAGTAGTCCCCCCGGGACAGGGAACACAGATACGCAGTATTTT. Translated: CASSPPGTGNTDTQYF.